This is a list of T cell receptor beta chains from one sample in a study of T cell changes during pregnancy in multiple sclerosis. The table came from immunoSEQ multiplex PCR; TCRdb's copy has only in-frame clones and leaves some out. This table holds about 83,000 clones, over 90% found once. The sample consisted of peripheral blood, taken in the second trimester of pregnancy. The receptors were sampled from a female donor with multiple sclerosis, enrolled in a pregnancy study. Each CDR3 is given with its conserved first and last residue. A D gene is named only where the DNA matches it firmly. Only part of the rows carry a size: once, few, many, or a class if the clone is expanded.

>12|NA|TRBJ2-2|TRBV7-2|once
CASSRNTGELFF
TGTGCCAGCAGTCGGAACACCGGGGAGCTGTTTTTT
>15|NA|TRBJ2-4|TRBV9|NA
CASSVGGGGGNIQYF
TGTGCCAGCAGCGTAGGAGGGGGAGGGGGAAACATTCAGTACTTC
>15|NA|TRBJ2-4|TRBV4-1|NA
CASSQVELRKNIQYF
TGCGCCAGCAGCCAAGTTGAATTGAGGAAAAACATTCAGTACTTC
>15|NA|TRBJ1-1|TRBV11-2|NA
CASSLVKGLVTEAFF
TGTGCCAGCAGCTTAGTTAAGGGGTTGGTCACTGAAGCTTTCTTT
>15|TRBD1|TRBJ1-1|TRBV9|NA
CASSVGGQRHTEAFF
TGTGCCAGCAGCGTAGGGGGACAGCGACACACTGAAGCTTTCTTT
>15|NA|TRBJ1-1|TRBV6-5|NA
CASSYSSGGRTEAFF
TGTGCCAGCAGTTACTCCTCGGGGGGCCGAACTGAAGCTTTCTTT
>14|NA|TRBJ2-1|TRBV5-1|NA
CASSGGMSYNEQFF
TGCGCCAGCAGCGGAGGGATGTCCTACAATGAGCAGTTCTTC
>15|NA|TRBJ2-3|TRBV2|NA
CASSGDSGSTDTQYF
TGTGCCAGCAGTGGGGATAGCGGTAGCACAGATACGCAGTATTTT
>15|NA|TRBJ1-2|TRBV11-2|NA
CASSLDGSPDYGYTF
TGTGCCAGCAGCTTAGACGGGTCCCCTGACTATGGCTACACCTTC
>15|TRBD2|TRBJ2-1|TRBV4-3|NA
CASSQDIAGYNEQFF
TGCGCCAGCAGCCAAGATATAGCGGGCTACAATGAGCAGTTCTTC
>11|NA|TRBJ1-4|TRBV6-5|NA
CASSNGGELFF
TGTGCCAGCAGTAACGGGGGAGAACTGTTTTTT
>13|NA|TRBJ2-1|TRBV9|NA
CASSLLEGDEQFF
TGTGCCAGCAGCCTCCTTGAAGGGGATGAGCAGTTCTTC
>19|TRBD2|TRBJ2-3|TRBV14|NA
CASSPNLLAGVYRADTQYF
TGTGCCAGCAGCCCGAATCTACTAGCGGGAGTGTATCGGGCAGATACGCAGTATTTT
>12|NA|TRBJ2-7|TRBV15|NA
CATSRDLAIQYF
TGTGCCACCAGCAGAGATCTAGCCATCCAGTACTTC
>13|NA|TRBJ1-1|TRBV12-5|NA
CASGLGTASEAFF
TGTGCTAGTGGTTTGGGGACAGCGAGTGAAGCTTTCTTT
>15|TRBD1|TRBJ2-2|TRBV7-7|NA
CASSSRDRGTGELFF
TGTGCCAGCAGCTCCCGGGACAGGGGCACCGGGGAGCTGTTTTTT
>14|NA|TRBJ2-7|TRBV5-1|NA
CASSLGRGPYEQYF
TGCGCCAGCAGCTTGGGGAGGGGGCCCTACGAGCAGTACTTC
>14|TRBD1|TRBJ1-2|TRBV5-1|NA
CASSLAGTGGGYTF
TGCGCCAGCAGCTTGGCCGGGACAGGGGGTGGCTACACCTTC
>14|NA|TRBJ1-5|TRBV4-1|NA
CASSQSHSNQPQHF
TGCGCCAGCAGCCAAAGCCATAGCAATCAGCCCCAGCATTTT
>17|TRBD1|TRBJ1-2|TRBV5-1|NA
CASSPGQGPTHLYGYTF
TGCGCCAGCAGCCCAGGACAGGGCCCTACTCACCTATATGGCTACACCTTC
>16|TRBD1|TRBJ1-5|TRBV27|NA
CASSPALRQGNQPQHF
TGTGCCAGCAGTCCCGCCTTAAGACAGGGGAATCAGCCCCAGCATTTT